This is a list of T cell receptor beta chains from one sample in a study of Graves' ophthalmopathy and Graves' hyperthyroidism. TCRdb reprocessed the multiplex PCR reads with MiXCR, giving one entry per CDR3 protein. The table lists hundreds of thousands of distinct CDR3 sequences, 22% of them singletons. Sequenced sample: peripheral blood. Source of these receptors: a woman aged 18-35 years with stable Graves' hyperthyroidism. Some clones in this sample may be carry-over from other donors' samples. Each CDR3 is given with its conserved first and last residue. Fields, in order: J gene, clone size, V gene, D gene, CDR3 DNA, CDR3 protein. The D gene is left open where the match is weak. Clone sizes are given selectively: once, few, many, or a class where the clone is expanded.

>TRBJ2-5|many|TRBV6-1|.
TGTGCCAGCAGTGAAGGAGGGGCCCAAGAGACCCAGTACTTC
CASSEGGAQETQYF
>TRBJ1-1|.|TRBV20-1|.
TGCAGTGCTAGTCTCGGAAACACTGAAGCTTTCTTT
CSASLGNTEAFF
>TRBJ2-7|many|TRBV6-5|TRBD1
TGTGCCAGCAGTTACGGGACAGGGGGCTCCTACGAGCAGTACTTC
CASSYGTGGSYEQYF
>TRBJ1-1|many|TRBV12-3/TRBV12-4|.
TGTGCCAGCAGTTTGCTGACAGTCACTGAAGCTTTCTTT
CASSLLTVTEAFF
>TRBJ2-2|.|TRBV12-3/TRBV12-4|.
TGTGCCAGCAGGGGGCCTGTGAACACCGGGGAGCTGTTTTTT
CASRGPVNTGELFF
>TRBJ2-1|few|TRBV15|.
TGTGCCACGACTAGGATCCTGGGAAATGAGCAGTTCTTC
CATTRILGNEQFF
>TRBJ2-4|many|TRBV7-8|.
TGTGCCAGCAGCAGACAGGACAGCATTCAGTACTTC
CASSRQDSIQYF
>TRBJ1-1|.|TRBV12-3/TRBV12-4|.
TGTGCCAGCAGTTTAGGTCGAAGGGGGTGGATGAACACTGAAGCTTTCTTT
CASSLGRRGWMNTEAFF
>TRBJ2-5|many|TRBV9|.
TGTGCCAGCAGCGTAGGGTCGAGGCTAGGAGAGACCCAGTACTTC
CASSVGSRLGETQYF
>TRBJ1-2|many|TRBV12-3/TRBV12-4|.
TGTGCCAGCAGTTTATTGGTAATAGGGGAGGACGGCTACACCTTC
CASSLLVIGEDGYTF
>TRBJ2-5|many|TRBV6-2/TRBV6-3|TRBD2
TGTGCCAGCACCCGAGGGACTAGTGTCGATCAAGAGACCCAGTACTTC
CASTRGTSVDQETQYF
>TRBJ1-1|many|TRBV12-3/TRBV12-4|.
TGTGCCAGCAGTCCTAGGGGGGGCGTAAACACTGAAGCTTTCTTT
CASSPRGGVNTEAFF
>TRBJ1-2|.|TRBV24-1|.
TGTGCCACCGCCGACAGTAACTATGGCTACACCTTC
CATADSNYGYTF
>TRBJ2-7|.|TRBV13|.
TGTGCCAGCAGCCCTAGGGCAGGTAGGAACGAGCAGTACTTC
CASSPRAGRNEQYF
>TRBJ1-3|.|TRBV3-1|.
TGTGCCAGCAGCGCGCGAGGAGGAACGGGAAACACCATATATTTT
CASSARGGTGNTIYF
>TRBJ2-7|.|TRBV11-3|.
TGTGCCAGCAGCCCCTCTTATACCTACGAGCAGTACTTC
CASSPSYTYEQYF
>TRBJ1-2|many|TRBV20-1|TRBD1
TGCAGTGCTAGAGATCAGAGACAGGGCTCGTTAGGCTACACCTTC
CSARDQRQGSLGYTF
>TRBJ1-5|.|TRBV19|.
TGTGCCAGTGACATGTATAGCAATCAGCCCCAGCATTTT
CASDMYSNQPQHF
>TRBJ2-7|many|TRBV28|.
TGTGCCAGCAGTTTAAAGCCGAACGAGCAGTACTTC
CASSLKPNEQYF
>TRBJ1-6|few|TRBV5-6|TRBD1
TGTGCCAGCAGCACAGGGGTTTCACCCCTCCACTTT
CASSTGVSPLHF
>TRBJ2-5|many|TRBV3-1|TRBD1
TGTGCCAGCAGCCACGGGACAGCCAGAGTCGGAGAGACCCAGTACTTC
CASSHGTARVGETQYF
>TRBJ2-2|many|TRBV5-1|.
TGCGCCAGCAGCGGGGCAGGGAAGATAAACACCGGGGAGCTGTTTTTT
CASSGAGKINTGELFF
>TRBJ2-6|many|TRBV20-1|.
TGCAGTGCTACCCATAGCTCTGGGGCCAACGTCCTGACTTTC
CSATHSSGANVLTF
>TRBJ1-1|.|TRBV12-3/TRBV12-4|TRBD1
TGTGCCAGCAGTTTACGGGACAGTGTGTCCGAAGCTTTCTTT
CASSLRDSVSEAFF
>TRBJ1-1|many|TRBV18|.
TGTGCCAGCTCACAAGGACAACGGAACACTGAAGCTTTCTTT
CASSQGQRNTEAFF
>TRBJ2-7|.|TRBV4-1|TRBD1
TGCGCCAGCAGCCAACGACAGGGGGATTTCTACGAGCAGTACTTC
CASSQRQGDFYEQYF
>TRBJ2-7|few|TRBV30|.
TGTGCCTGGGGGGGGGCTAGAACCTACGAGCAGTACTTC
CAWGGARTYEQYF
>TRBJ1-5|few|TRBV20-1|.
TGCAGTGCACTGAACCCGGGTGGCAATCAGCCCCAGCATTTT
CSALNPGGNQPQHF
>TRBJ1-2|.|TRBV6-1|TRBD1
TGTGCCAGCAGTGTTCGAATGACAGGGTCGATTAACTATGGCTACACCTTC
CASSVRMTGSINYGYTF
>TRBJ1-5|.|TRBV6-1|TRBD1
TGTGCCAGCAGTGGCGCACTGGGACAGGGAGGTCAGCCCCAGCATTTT
CASSGALGQGGQPQHF